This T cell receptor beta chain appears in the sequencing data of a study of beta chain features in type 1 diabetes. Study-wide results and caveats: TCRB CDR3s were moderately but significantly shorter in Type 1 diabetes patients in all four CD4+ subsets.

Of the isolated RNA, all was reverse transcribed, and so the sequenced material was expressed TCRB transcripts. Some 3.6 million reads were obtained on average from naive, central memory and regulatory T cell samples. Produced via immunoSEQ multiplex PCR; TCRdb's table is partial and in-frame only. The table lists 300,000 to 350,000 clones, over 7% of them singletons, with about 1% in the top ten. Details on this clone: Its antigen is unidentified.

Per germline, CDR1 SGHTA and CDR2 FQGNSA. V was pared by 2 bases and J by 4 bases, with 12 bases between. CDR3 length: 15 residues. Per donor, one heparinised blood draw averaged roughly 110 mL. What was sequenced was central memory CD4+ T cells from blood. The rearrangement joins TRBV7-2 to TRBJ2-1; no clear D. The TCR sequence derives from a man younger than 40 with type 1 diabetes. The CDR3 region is CASSLSPEGYNEQFF. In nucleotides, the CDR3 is TGTGCCAGCAGCTTATCGCCGGAAGGGTACAATGAGCAGTTCTTC. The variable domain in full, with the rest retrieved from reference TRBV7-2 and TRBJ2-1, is GAGVSQSPSNKVTEKGKDVELRCDPISGHTALYWYRQSLGQGLEFLIYFQGNSAPDKSGLPSDRFSAERTGGSVSTLTIQRTQQEDSAVYLCASSLSPEGYNEQFFGPGTRLTVL.